These 2 T cell receptor beta chains were all obtained from the same sample, sequenced in a study of beta chain features in type 1 diabetes. General observations from the study: Shorter TCRB CDR3s, moderately but significantly so, marked every one of the four CD4+ subsets in Type 1 diabetes patients.

Since all of the isolated RNA was reverse transcribed, expressed TCRB transcripts were what got sequenced. Using immunoSEQ multiplex PCR, the repertoire was profiled, and TCRdb retains in-frame clones only, with some absent. The sample consists of under 55,000 clones, under 45% of them appearing once. For these TCRs, the target antigens are not known. What was sequenced was Tregs from blood. The origin of the receptors is a man aged 30-40 years with type 1 diabetes.

This clone was seen only a few times. This chain uses TRBV7-9 with TRBJ2-1, with D perhaps matching TRBD2 (5 bases). Germline V gives CDR1 SEHNR, CDR2 FQNEAQ (reference sequence). The CDR3 consists of 14 residues. V lost 2 bases and J 8 bases, leaving 13 bases between the germline ends. The CDR3 region has the DNA TGTGCCAGCAGCTTAATGTCCCCCGGGGATGAGCAGTTCTTC. As protein: CASSLMSPGDEQFF.

This chain uses TRBV9 with TRBJ2-5, with a possible D match to TRBD1 (6 bases). V was trimmed by 4 bases and J by 3 bases, leaving 10 bases between them. The CDR3 is 13 residues long. The germline gives CDR1 SGDLS, CDR2 YYNGEE. CDR3 residues: CASSRTAKETQYF. CDR3 nucleotides: TGTGCCAGCAGCCGGACAGCGAAAGAGACCCAGTACTTC.